This T cell receptor beta chain was identified during a study of siplizumab effects on memory and regulatory T cells. Study findings and constraints: For mappable alloreactive CD4+ clones, the mean Treg-derived fraction was about 70% with siplizumab and roughly 25% in controls. The study found that siplizumab significantly reduced alloreactive sequences traceable to unstimulated CD4+ memory cells. Naive T cells seemed more diverse than memory cells; they also seemed major alloresponse contributors.

TCRdb keeps only in-frame clones here, not all; method: immunoSEQ multiplex PCR. The sample consists of 90,000 to 110,000 clones, 85% to 95% of them appearing once. The germline gives CDR1 SEHNR, CDR2 FQNEAQ (reference sequence). Deletions cut 4 bases from V and 2 bases from J, with 9 bases between. The CDR3 sequence is 14 residues long. Notes on this clone: The antigen is undetermined.

The chain carries TRBV7-9 and TRBJ1-5; D is uncertain. This receptor was identified in a human donor in good health. The sample consisted of CD4+ T cells sorted from blood. The CDR3 DNA reads as TGTGCCAGCAGCTCCACGACGGGCAATCAGCCCCAGCATTTT. This gives the protein CASSSTTGNQPQHF.